One T cell receptor beta chain is described in this entry. The antigen is unknown. These data belong to a study of CXCR3-negative and CXCR3-positive naive CD8 T cells. About the study: Sequencing gave about 150 million TRB reads overall, about 1.5 +/- 0.3 million per library. General study points: When CXCR3-positive naive cells were set against CXCR3-negative naive cells, the former had more hydrophobic TRB CDR3s. Both naive subsets had comparably high diversity; memory CD8+ cells much lower. Naive cells, whether CXCR3-negative or CXCR3-positive, had similar TRBV-TRBJ usage, while memory cells differed.

Sorting yielded triplicates of about 300,000 cells for each CD8+ T cell subset. UMI-labeled TRB cDNA libraries were prepared by 5' RACE. TCRdb re-called the 5' RACE reads and shows each CDR3 protein once, DNA omitted. The sample has 85,000 to 120,000 distinct CDR3 sequences, and its top ten clones hold more than 0.3%. The germline V gene has CDR1 SGHKS and CDR2 YYEKEE (reference sequence). This CDR3 has 13 amino acids. Sequencing was performed on naive CXCR3+ CD8+ T cells from blood. This sample's subset: CD45RO-CCR7+CD27+CD95- naive CD8+ T cells expressing CXCR3 (TNR3+). The J gene is TRBJ2-1, the V gene TRBV5-5; the D call from TCRdb, TRBD2, cannot be confirmed without DNA. This sequence was found in a human donor in good health. Some clones in this sample may be carry-over from other donors' samples. This chain's CDR3 is CASSLAASGEQFF.